One sample yielded the 2 T cell receptor beta chains listed below, sequenced in a study of T cell repertoires and HLA-DP antigens. Clones were read by immunoSEQ multiplex PCR, and TCRdb kept only the in-frame ones, dropping some. The sample records about 110,000 clones, 80% to 95% being singletons. These receptors' targets are unknown. Source material: CD4+ T cells from PBMCs. Receptors were obtained from a woman aged 18 to 35 in good health and CMV-seronegative.

The chain couples TRBV11-3 to TRBJ2-1; TRBD1 aligns across 7 bases. The CDR3 contains 15 residues. The V segment lost 6 bases and the J segment 7 bases; nucleotides outside the gene matches: 12. Looked up from germline, CDR1 is SGHNT and CDR2 is YENEEA. CDR3 coding DNA: TGTGCCAGCAGTCCAACCGGACAGGCTTTAAATGAGCAGTTCTTC. Protein: CASSPTGQALNEQFF. The whole variable domain, remainder taken from reference TRBV11-3 and TRBJ2-1, is EAGVVQSPRYKIIEKKQPVAFWCNPISGHNTLYWYLQNLGQGPELLIRYENEEAVDDSQLPKDRFSAERLKGVDSTLKIQPAELGDSAVYLCASSPTGQALNEQFFGPGTRLTVL.

The chain links TRBV6-5 to TRBJ1-2; 9 bases agree with TRBD1. This CDR3 has 15 amino acids. V dropped 7 bases and J dropped 4; count of bases not matched to a gene: 10. Per germline, CDR1 MNHEY and CDR2 SVGAGI. Here the CDR3 reads CASKSTGGTGYGYTF. CDR3 DNA: TGTGCCAGCAAGTCAACAGGGGGCACGGGCTATGGCTACACCTTC.